The 23 T cell receptor beta chains below were found in one sample sequenced in a study of blood T cell repertoires in COVID-19. Generated by immunoSEQ multiplex PCR, the TCRdb table keeps only in-frame clones and is missing some. The table includes fewer than 500,000 clones, 80% to 90% detected once. The specimen sequenced was peripheral blood. These receptors were taken from a man aged 18 to 29 with COVID-19, enrolled during active disease.

This chain links TRBV15 with TRBJ2-7; tentatively, D is TRBD2 (6 bases). The CDR3 covers 13 residues. The V gene's germline CDR1 is LNHNV and CDR2 YYDKDF (reference sequence). V was shortened by 1 base and J by 3 bases, with 7 bases between the two germline ends. The CDR3: CATSRAGVYEQYF. The CDR3 DNA reads TGTGCCACCAGCAGAGCGGGGGTCTACGAGCAGTACTTC. Together with reference TRBV15 and TRBJ2-7, the CDR3 gives the full variable domain: DAMVIQNPRYQVTQFGKPVTLSCSQTLNHNVMYWYQQKSSQAPKLLFHYYDKDFNNEADTPDNFQSRRPNTSFCFLDIRSPGLGDTAMYLCATSRAGVYEQYFGPGTRLTVT.

The chain joins TRBV25-1 to TRBJ1-4; the D gene is possibly TRBD1 (5 bases). CDR1 is MGHDK, CDR2 SYGVNS, per germline. The CDR3 runs to 11 residues. Trimming took 8 bases from V and 11 from J, leaving 12 bases between them. This CDR3 reads CASRASGKLFF. In DNA form, the CDR3 reads TGTGCCAGCCGGGCCTCAGGGAAACTGTTTTTT.

CDR3 region: CASSPLPSGGAGDTQYF. The CDR3, as DNA: TGTGCCAGCAGCCCCCTTCCAAGCGGGGGGGCAGGAGATACGCAGTATTTT. The V gene is TRBV3-1 (or the pseudogene TRBV3-2), the J gene TRBJ2-3; TRBD2 matches at 10 bases. Germline V gives CDR1 LGHDT, CDR2 YNNKEL (reference sequence). The CDR3 covers 17 residues. Trimming removed 4 bases from V and 5 bases from J; junction bases left unmatched: 12.

The CDR3 spells CASSTGTNSPLHF. The CDR3 DNA reads as TGTGCCAGCAGCACCGGGACAAATTCACCCCTCCACTTT. The chain joins TRBV7-3 to TRBJ1-6; TRBD1 might be the D (6 bases). The V end was cut by 5 bases, the J end by 7 bases, with 9 bases between. Germline V lookup: CDR1 SGHTA, CDR2 FQGTGA. This CDR3 is 13 amino acids long.

The chain is built from TRBV24-1 and TRBJ2-3; 10 bases align to TRBD1. This CDR3 is 14 amino acids long. V was pared by 5 bases and J by 5 bases, with 3 bases of the junction left unmatched. CDR1 is KGHDR, CDR2 SFDVKD, per germline. Here the CDR3 DNA reads TGTGCCACCAGTGCCCGGACAGGGGGAGATACGCAGTATTTT. Its protein product is CATSARTGGDTQYF.

V usage is TRBV18 and J usage is TRBJ1-6, with 7 bases fitting TRBD1. There are 16 residues in the CDR3. Germline V gives CDR1 KGHSH, CDR2 LQKENI. The ends lost 2 bases at V and 8 bases at J; junction bases unmatched: 9. This CDR3 is CASSPVNRGLYSPLHF. The CDR3 nucleotides read TGTGCCAGCTCACCAGTAAACAGGGGACTGTATTCACCCCTCCACTTT.

The chain is built from TRBV19 and TRBJ2-7; the D gene is possibly TRBD2 (6 bases). The CDR3 spans 14 residues. Trimming pared 6 bases from V and 3 bases from J, leaving 15 bases between. Germline CDR1 reads LNHDA; CDR2 reads SQIVND (reference sequence). CDR3 residues: CASSLGSSGYEQYF. The CDR3 nucleotides are TGTGCCAGTAGCTTGGGGAGTAGCGGCTACGAGCAGTACTTC.

V usage is TRBV29-1 and J usage is TRBJ2-3, with D tentatively TRBD2 (5 bases). Germline CDR1 and CDR2: SQVTM and ANQGSEA. The length of the CDR3 is 14 residues. V was cut by 7 bases and J by 0 bases, with 14 bases left in between. The CDR3 spells CSASRLKSTDTQYF. CDR3 in DNA: TGCAGCGCCTCAAGACTAAAGAGCACAGATACGCAGTATTTT.

The CDR3 is CASSYRQGLNEQFF. CDR3 nucleotide sequence: TGTGCCAGCAGCTATCGACAGGGTCTGAATGAGCAGTTCTTC. J is TRBJ2-1 and V is TRBV4-2, with 7 bases that match TRBD1. Germline V CDR1 and CDR2: LGHNA, YNFKEQ. There are 14 residues in the CDR3. V was clipped by 5 bases and J by 7 bases; unmatched bases: 8.

The rearrangement joins TRBV2 to TRBJ1-3, with 9 bases aligning to TRBD1. CDR3 length equals 13 residues. Unmatched junction bases numbered 3, after V lost 6 bases and J lost 6 bases. Germline assignment: CDR1 SNHLY and CDR2 FYNNEI. CDR3 protein: CASRRTGENTIYF. The CDR3 bases are TGTGCCAGCAGGAGGACAGGGGAAAACACCATATATTTT.

The rearrangement uses TRBV9 and TRBJ2-1; possibly TRBD2 for D (6 bases). There are 17 residues in the CDR3. Deletions cut 0 bases from V and 3 bases from J, with 16 bases between. The V gene's germline CDR1 is SGDLS and CDR2 YYNGEE. The CDR3 is CASSVGSSERVYNEQFF. The CDR3 coding sequence is TGTGCCAGCAGCGTAGGGAGCAGCGAGCGGGTCTACAATGAGCAGTTCTTC.

The chain employs TRBV5-6 and TRBJ2-7, with D possibly TRBD1 on 7 matching bases. The germline V gene encodes CDR1 SGHDT and CDR2 YYEEEE. The CDR3 consists of 16 residues. The germline V and J ends were trimmed by 4 bases and 6 bases, with 23 bases remaining between them. The CDR3 DNA reads as TGTGCCAGCAGCCGAGGGGGGCGGCTGACAGGGTTCGAGCAGTACTTC. Protein sequence: CASSRGGRLTGFEQYF.

The V call is TRBV7-2, the J call TRBJ2-3; TRBD2 agrees at 9 bases. Trimming removed 0 bases from V and 6 bases from J; junction bases left unmatched: 13. The CDR3 consists of 18 residues. Germline V lookup: CDR1 SGHTA, CDR2 FQGNSA. CDR3 nucleotides: TGTGCCAGCAGCTTAGCGAGGCTAGCGGGGCGGAAAGGGGATACGCAGTATTTT. Protein: CASSLARLAGRKGDTQYF.

The chain employs TRBV3-1 (or the pseudogene TRBV3-2) and TRBJ1-1; 8 bases align to TRBD1. The CDR3 is 15 amino acids. Germline loops: CDR1 LGHDT, CDR2 YNNKEL (reference sequence). Losses at the gene ends were 4 bases for V and 1 base for J; bases not matched to a gene: 5. The CDR3 loop reads CASSPGTGQNTEAFF. CDR3 in DNA: TGTGCCAGCAGCCCCGGGACAGGCCAGAACACTGAAGCTTTCTTT.

The chain has TRBV5-1 and TRBJ2-3, with 11 positions matching TRBD2. This CDR3 is 16 amino acids long. The J segment lost 5 bases and the V segment lost 0 bases, leaving 5 bases of the junction unmatched. The germline gives CDR1 SGHRS, CDR2 YFSETQ. For the CDR3, the DNA is TGCGCCAGCAGCTTGGTACTAGCGGGAGAGGGAGATACGCAGTATTTT. This gives the protein CASSLVLAGEGDTQYF. The full variable domain, completed using reference TRBV5-1 and TRBJ2-3, is KAGVTQTPRYLIKTRGQQVTLSCSPISGHRSVSWYQQTPGQGLQFLFEYFSETQRNKGNFPGRFSGRQFSNSRSEMNVSTLELGDSALYLCASSLVLAGEGDTQYFGPGTRLTVL.

The chain joins TRBV5-1 to TRBJ2-1, with D possibly matching TRBD2 (6 bases). Germline V gives CDR1 SGHRS, CDR2 YFSETQ. The V end lost 4 bases, the J end lost 6 bases, and 14 bases lay between the germline ends. The CDR3 extends over 14 amino acids. The CDR3 DNA follows: TGCGCCAGCAGCCAGTGGGAGGTTGGCAATGAGCAGTTCTTC. Amino acids: CASSQWEVGNEQFF.

The chain joins TRBV5-6 to TRBJ2-3, with D tentatively TRBD2 (6 bases). Germline lookup yields CDR1 SGHDT and CDR2 YYEEEE. This CDR3 has 15 residues. Trimming cost V 7 bases and J 5 bases, with 20 bases left between them. CDR3 protein: CASFGWTNVEDTQYF. For the CDR3, the DNA is TGTGCCAGCTTTGGGTGGACTAACGTTGAAGATACGCAGTATTTT. The full variable domain, in which reference TRBV5-6 and TRBJ2-3 provide the parts outside the CDR3, is DAGVTQSPTHLIKTRGQQVTLRCSPKSGHDTVSWYQQALGQGPQFIFQYYEEEERQRGNFPDRFSGHQFPNYSSELNVNALLLGDSALYLCASFGWTNVEDTQYFGPGTRLTVL.

CDR3 nucleotide sequence: TGCGCCAGCGGAGGCGGGGGAATCTCCTACAATGAGCAGTTCTTC. Its translation is CASGGGGISYNEQFF. V is TRBV5-1 and J is TRBJ2-1, with TRBD2 matching 7 bases. CDR3 size: 15 residues. CDR1 is SGHRS, CDR2 YFSETQ, per germline. V was pared by 7 bases and J by 0 bases, with 7 bases of the junction left unmatched.

This clone was picked up a small number of times. This rearrangement joins TRBV29-1 to TRBJ2-2, with 7 bases that match TRBD1. Per germline, CDR1 SQVTM and CDR2 ANQGSEA. The CDR3 has 14 amino acids. V was pared by 2 bases and J by 1 base, with 1 base of the junction left unmatched. In DNA form, the CDR3 reads TGCAGCGTTGAAAGACAGGGGAACACCGGGGAGCTGTTTTTT. Translation: CSVERQGNTGELFF.

V usage is TRBV27 and J usage is TRBJ2-7, with D unclear. The CDR3 sequence is 11 residues long. V dropped 5 bases and J dropped 3 bases, with 5 bases sitting between them. CDR1 MNHEY and CDR2 SMNVEV come from the germline V gene (reference sequence). CDR3 amino acids: CASSNHYEQYF. CDR3 DNA sequence: TGTGCCAGCAGTAATCACTACGAGCAGTACTTC.

The chain couples TRBV5-1 to TRBJ1-2; 10 bases match TRBD1. This CDR3 has 16 amino acids. V trimming: 0 bases; J trimming: 4 bases; junction bases outside the gene matches: 6. The germline CDR1 and CDR2 sequences are SGHRS and YFSETQ. In DNA form, the CDR3 reads TGCGCCAGCAGCTTGGGACAGGGGGCCCTGAGCTATGGCTACACCTTC. Amino acids: CASSLGQGALSYGYTF.

The rearrangement links TRBV18 to TRBJ1-5; D may be TRBD1 (5 bases). The V gene's germline CDR1 is KGHSH and CDR2 LQKENI. V lost 1 base and J lost 4, with 14 bases in between. The CDR3 is 16 amino acids. The CDR3 DNA reads as TGTGCCAGCTCACCACAGGAGTGGGGGGTTAATCAGCCCCAGCATTTT. It codes for CASSPQEWGVNQPQHF. The variable domain in full, with the rest retrieved from reference TRBV18 and TRBJ1-5, is NAGVMQNPRHLVRRRGQEARLRCSPMKGHSHVYWYRQLPEEGLKFMVYLQKENIIDESGMPKERFSAEFPKEGPSILRIQQVVRGDSAAYFCASSPQEWGVNQPQHFGDGTRLSIL.

The V and J genes are TRBV4-1 and TRBJ2-2; 8 bases are a match to TRBD2. The CDR3 contains 15 residues. V lost 4 bases, J lost 4 bases, and 5 bases stayed unmatched. Germline V gene lookup returns CDR1 MGHRA and CDR2 YSYEKL. The CDR3 loop is CASSPGGLGTGELFF. CDR3 nucleotides: TGCGCCAGCAGCCCGGGAGGGCTGGGCACCGGGGAGCTGTTTTTT.